Presented here are 17 T cell receptor beta chains from one specimen sequenced in a study of CD8 T cells in Susac syndrome. Random hexamers served to reverse transcribe about 0.45 to 1 ug RNA. One entry per CDR3 protein results from TCRdb running MiXCR on the immunoSEQ multiplex PCR reads. This sample has 400,000 or so distinct CDR3 sequences, with more than 80% found just once. Specimen: CD8+ T cells from PBMCs. These receptors originate from a human donor with multiple sclerosis.

This chain joins TRBV28 and TRBJ2-3, with 7 bases identical to TRBD1. Germline V gene data show CDR1 as MDHEN and CDR2 as SYDVKM. The V segment lost 6 bases and the J segment 7 bases; nucleotides outside the gene matches: 7. The CDR3 runs to 13 residues. CDR3 sequence: CASRDRSPNTQYF. CDR3 sequence (DNA): TGTGCCAGCAGGGACAGGTCCCCTAATACGCAGTATTTT.

This chain uses TRBV7-9 with TRBJ1-1; no reliable D call. V shed 4 bases and J shed 7 bases, with 10 bases lying between them. Germline CDR1 reads SEHNR; CDR2 reads FQNEAQ (reference sequence). There are 12 residues in the CDR3. CDR3 protein: CASSYSGVEAFF. The DNA for the CDR3 is TGTGCCAGCAGCTATAGCGGGGTTGAAGCTTTCTTT.

V is TRBV27 and J is TRBJ1-5, with D perhaps matching TRBD1 (6 bases). The ends were cut back, 6 bases at V and 2 bases at J, with 11 bases in the middle. This CDR3 is built from 14 residues. CDR1 is MNHEY and CDR2 is SMNVEV in the germline V gene (reference sequence). The DNA of the CDR3 is TGTGCCAGCAGCTATGGACAGCGCAATCAGCCCCAGCATTTT. Protein product: CASSYGQRNQPQHF.

The V gene is TRBV6-5, the J gene TRBJ2-3; 7 bases are a match to TRBD2. Germline V lookup: CDR1 MNHEY, CDR2 SVGAGI. Germline trimming cut 6 bases from V and 2 bases from J; bases unmatched to any gene: 8. This CDR3 spans 15 amino acids. The CDR3 sequence: CASRLLAALTDTQYF. The DNA of the CDR3 is TGTGCCAGCAGGCTTCTAGCGGCCCTCACAGATACGCAGTATTTT.

The chain joins TRBV4-1 to TRBJ2-1, with D tentatively TRBD2 (6 bases). V shed 1 base and J shed 2 bases, with 9 bases lying between them. The length of the CDR3 is 15 residues. CDR1 is MGHRA, CDR2 YSYEKL, per germline. The CDR3 region is CASSQGDSAYNEQFF. The CDR3 nucleotides read TGCGCCAGCAGCCAAGGGGACTCCGCCTACAATGAGCAGTTCTTC.

The chain recombines TRBV11-2 with TRBJ1-1, with a weak D call TRBD1 (5 bases). In germline, CDR1 is SGHAT, CDR2 FQNNGV. V was cut by 0 bases and J by 4 bases, with 15 bases left in between. The CDR3 extends over 16 amino acids. The CDR3 DNA follows: TGTGCCAGCAGCTTAGATTGGGGCGCGGTGGGCACTGAAGCTTTCTTT. This sequence encodes CASSLDWGAVGTEAFF.

The chain uses TRBV5-4 and TRBJ2-2, with a weak D call TRBD1 (5 bases). CDR1 is SGHNT and CDR2 is YYREEE in the germline V gene (reference sequence). The CDR3 covers 15 residues. Trimming pared 0 bases from V and 6 bases from J, leaving 12 bases between. For the CDR3, the DNA is TGTGCCAGCAGCTTGGGGACATCTAACGCCGGGGAGCTGTTTTTT. Amino acid sequence: CASSLGTSNAGELFF.

This clonotype came up a few times. The J gene is TRBJ2-7, the V gene TRBV27; D might be TRBD1 (6 bases). Germline V gene sequence: CDR1 MNHEY, CDR2 SMNVEV (reference sequence). V lost 8 bases to trimming and J lost 0 bases, with 14 bases between them. This CDR3 comprises 14 residues. The CDR3: CASSDRDTSYEQYF. In DNA, the CDR3 is TGTGCCAGCTCGGATCGGGACACCTCCTACGAGCAGTACTTC.

The chain carries TRBV7-9 and TRBJ1-1; 9 bases align to TRBD1. Germline loops: CDR1 SEHNR, CDR2 FQNEAQ (reference sequence). V lost 2 bases to trimming and J lost 1 base; unmatched junction nucleotides: 11. CDR3 length: 18 residues. The CDR3 reads CASSLPPGQGIPNTEAFF. The CDR3 nucleotides read TGTGCCAGCAGCTTACCTCCGGGACAGGGTATTCCGAACACTGAAGCTTTCTTT.

V usage is TRBV11-3 and J usage is TRBJ2-7; TRBD2 might be the D (5 bases). V dropped 4 bases and J dropped 1 base, with 8 bases sitting between them. Germline CDR1 SGHNT, CDR2 YENEEA. The CDR3 is 13 amino acids. This chain's CDR3 is CASSSRGSYEQYF. As DNA, the CDR3 is TGTGCCAGCAGCTCCCGAGGGTCCTACGAGCAGTACTTC.

This clonotype was seen only a few times. The chain couples TRBV12-3 or TRBV12-4 to TRBJ1-1, with unresolved D. The V gene lost 7 bases and the J gene lost 4 bases, with 4 bases spanning the gap. The CDR3 has 10 residues. CDR3 protein: CASKSTEAFF. The CDR3 region has the DNA TGTGCCAGCAAAAGCACTGAAGCTTTCTTT.

The chain has TRBV24-1 and TRBJ2-1; D remains ambiguous. The CDR3 runs to 15 residues. Germline values: CDR1 KGHDR, CDR2 SFDVKD. Between the trimmed V and J ends, which lost 5 bases and 0 bases, there was a span of 10 bases. The CDR3 protein is CATSGTESSYNEQFF. CDR3 coding DNA: TGTGCCACCAGTGGGACGGAGAGCTCCTACAATGAGCAGTTCTTC.

The chain couples TRBV14 to TRBJ2-1; 12 nucleotides match TRBD2. The germline V gene encodes CDR1 SGHDN and CDR2 FVKESK. After removal of 4 bases from V and 2 bases from J, the junction contained 15 bases not matched to a gene. The CDR3 contains 20 residues. CDR3 coding DNA: TGTGCCAGCAGCCCAGCCCTCTCTAGCGGGGGGGTCAACCCCTACAATGAGCAGTTCTTC. Its translation is CASSPALSSGGVNPYNEQFF. Looking up the rest from reference TRBV14 and TRBJ2-1 gives the full variable domain: EAGVTQFPSHSVIEKGQTVTLRCDPISGHDNLYWYRRVMGKEIKFLLHFVKESKQDESGMPNNRFLAERTGGTYSTLKVQPAELEDSGVYFCASSPALSSGGVNPYNEQFFGPGTRLTVL.

The gene calls are TRBV27 and TRBJ2-3, with a possible D match to TRBD2 (5 bases). CDR1 is MNHEY and CDR2 is SMNVEV in the germline V gene (reference sequence). The CDR3 is 16 amino acids. The ends were cut back, 5 bases at V and 0 bases at J, with 15 bases in the middle. The CDR3 nucleotides are TGTGCCAGCAGTCTCCCGGGAAGCCCTAGCACAGATACGCAGTATTTT. It encodes CASSLPGSPSTDTQYF.

This clonotype was observed a few times. The rearrangement links TRBV6-1 to TRBJ1-1; D uncertain. The CDR3 extends over 14 amino acids. V shed 4 bases and J shed 1 base, with 10 bases lying between them. Germline V lookup: CDR1 MNHNS, CDR2 SASEGT. The CDR3 DNA sequence: TGTGCCAGCAGTGTCATGGACGGGAACACTGAAGCTTTCTTT. It codes for CASSVMDGNTEAFF.

This clonotype was counted only a few times. The chain joins TRBV6-5 to TRBJ1-2, with a tentative D call TRBD1 (6 bases). The CDR3 is 14 amino acids. Germline V gene lookup returns CDR1 MNHEY and CDR2 SVGAGI. Trimming removed 1 base from V and 7 bases from J, with 13 bases in between. CDR3 bases: TGTGCCAGCAGTTACTTACCAGGGGAAGGTGGCTACACCTTC. Translation gives CASSYLPGEGGYTF.

The V gene is TRBV6-2 or TRBV6-3, the J gene TRBJ2-1; 9 bases map to TRBD2. Germline loops: CDR1 MNHEY, CDR2 SVGEGT. The CDR3 has 14 amino acids. The ends lost 10 bases at V and 6 bases at J; junction bases unmatched: 10. CDR3 amino acids: CATLVAGGINEQFF. The CDR3 nucleotides are TGTGCCACCCTGGTGGCGGGGGGGATCAATGAGCAGTTCTTC.